This is a list of T cell receptor beta chains from one sample in a study of blood T cell repertoires in COVID-19. Sequenced by immunoSEQ multiplex PCR; TCRdb stores in-frame clones only, minus some. Here the sample spans around 220,000 clones, 75% to 85% being singletons. The sequenced material came from peripheral blood. These receptors came from a woman aged 80 or over with COVID-19, enrolled during active disease. Each CDR3 is given without its conserved first and last residue.

V	length	CDR3
TRBV6-5	12	ASSPQGMNTEAF
TRBV9	12	ASSSHRVPYGYT
TRBV6-2/TRBV6-3	13	ASSYAGGRSYEQY
TRBV10-1	13	ASSESGIGLTEAF
TRBV15	13	ATSKDGGAYNEQF
TRBV9	13	ASSVGQGAVNTIY
TRBV11-1	12	ASSFGGLAGDRF
TRBV6-5	11	ASWEGVNTEAF
TRBV27	16	ASSPVRGGSLPNQPQH
TRBV6-2/TRBV6-3	11	ASSPTRLNEQF
TRBV6-4	11	ASRAGINTEAF
TRBV4-1	15	ASSQDSTRTWNTEAF
TRBV18	13	ASSPQGRGNQPQH
TRBV5-1	13	ASSLAGQAGQPQH
TRBV12-5	11	ASYLRTGNTIY
TRBV28	13	ASSSMTVANYGYT
TRBV2	13	ASSEDRGSYNEQF
TRBV5-1	11	ASSLEGNNGYT
TRBV30	14	ASKPGQGLGITEAF
TRBV10-3	15	AISESGVGKGNQPQH
TRBV18	13	ASSLQISYNSPLH
TRBV18	13	ASSRAGGHGDTQY
TRBV28	12	ASRSTGDHQPQH
TRBV14	11	ASSQGGSGPQH
TRBV9	14	ASSVATQALTGELF
TRBV5-1	13	ASSIGQGRWTEAF
TRBV7-2	13	ASSPAASGPYEQY
TRBV10-3	11	AISTQGNQPQH
TRBV15	12	ATSRDVRADTQY
TRBV7-9	13	ASGPGLAGSDTQY
TRBV5-4	12	ASSWGQGNYGYT
TRBV5-1	9	ASSLLETQY
TRBV9	13	ASSVDIEVTYEQY
TRBV5-1	11	ASSLADQETQY
TRBV30	13	AWTPTLVFGNTIY
TRBV30	11	AWTPGSGTEAF
TRBV19	16	ASSTHSEEDRGKEPQH
TRBV3-1/TRBV3-2	11	ASSRQDNQPQH
TRBV11-2	12	ASSSRTSGYEQY
TRBV5-6	13	ASSFRQGAGAEAF
TRBV19	13	ASTPLSDVNTEAF
TRBV18	11	ASSPLARDEQY
TRBV12-2	13	ASRLGDRGQQPQH
TRBV3-1/TRBV3-2	17	ASSQDSGIAGGSTDTQY
TRBV11-3	13	ASTSKDSESTEAF
TRBV7-9	13	ASSLADRGSYEQY
TRBV6-6	13	ASSYTGTPNYGYT
TRBV30	13	AWSGVTGSGYEQY
TRBV6-6	11	ASSLAGYNEQF
TRBV19	12	ASSIRFDSQPQH
TRBV3-1/TRBV3-2	11	ASSLGGPYGYT
TRBV6-6	13	ASSYSRLQGEKLF
TRBV5-4	11	ASRPTGGPGYT